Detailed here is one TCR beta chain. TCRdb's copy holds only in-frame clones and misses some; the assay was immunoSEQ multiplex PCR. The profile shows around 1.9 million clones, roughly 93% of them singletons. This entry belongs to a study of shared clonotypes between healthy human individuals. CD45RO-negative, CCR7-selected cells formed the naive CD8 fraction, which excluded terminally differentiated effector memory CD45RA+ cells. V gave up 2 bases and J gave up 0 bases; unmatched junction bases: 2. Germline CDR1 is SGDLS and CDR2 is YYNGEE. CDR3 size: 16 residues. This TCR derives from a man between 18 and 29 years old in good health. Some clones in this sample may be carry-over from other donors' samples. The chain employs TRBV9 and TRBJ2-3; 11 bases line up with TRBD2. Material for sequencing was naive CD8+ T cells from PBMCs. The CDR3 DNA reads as TGTGCCAGCAGCGTGACTAGCGGGGCTAGCACAGATACGCAGTATTTT. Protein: CASSVTSGASTDTQYF.